This TCR beta chain was captured in a study of blood T cell repertoires in COVID-19. The protocol was immunoSEQ multiplex PCR, while the TCRdb copy is restricted to in-frame clones and leaves out a portion. The sample lists 200,000 to 250,000 clones; around 80% were seen once. This CDR3 is built from 17 residues. V shed 3 bases and J 4 bases; nucleotides not matched to a gene: 10. From germline, CDR1 is KGHDR and CDR2 SFDVKD. The sequenced sample was peripheral blood. The V gene is TRBV24-1, the J gene TRBJ2-3; TRBD1 agrees at 9 bases. This TCR was recovered from a woman aged 80 or older with acute or convalescent COVID-19. CDR3 bases: TGTGCCACCAGTGATGGTGCCGGGACAGGGAAACCAGATACGCAGTATTTT. It yields the protein CATSDGAGTGKPDTQYF.